These T cell receptor beta chains were read from a single sample in a study of blood T cell repertoires in COVID-19. TCRdb keeps only in-frame clones here, not all; method: immunoSEQ multiplex PCR. The sample lists some 400,000 clones, 85% to 90% occurring once. Sequenced: PBMCs or T cells enriched from blood (not recorded which). The source is a man aged 25 to 45 who had recovered from COVID-19. CDR3s include the opening cysteine and the closing phenylalanine or tryptophan. The D gene is left open where the match is weak. Clone size is not always given. Where it is, it says once, few, many or a class for expanded clones.

d_call	j_call	cdr3_length	clone_size	v_call	cdr3_nt	cdr3_aa
.	TRBJ1-4	14	.	TRBV28	TGTGCCAGCAGTTTGGCAGGGAGGACTGAAAAACTGTTTTTT	CASSLAGRTEKLFF
TRBD1	TRBJ2-1	16	.	TRBV28	TGTGCCAGCACCTCCCCGTTGGGACAGGATAGCAATGAGCAGTTCTTC	CASTSPLGQDSNEQFF
.	TRBJ2-3	15	.	TRBV28	TGTGCCAGCTCAACTTTTCAGGAAGACACAGATACGCAGTATTTT	CASSTFQEDTDTQYF
TRBD1	TRBJ2-7	14	.	TRBV28	TGTGCCAGCAGCCCCCCGGACAGGGGCGACGAGCAGTACTTC	CASSPPDRGDEQYF
.	TRBJ1-1	15	.	TRBV7-2	TGTGCCAGCAGCTTAGGGGCGGGGATGAACACTGAAGCTTTCTTT	CASSLGAGMNTEAFF
.	TRBJ1-5	15	.	TRBV5-1	TGCGCCAGCAGCCCTGGTGGGGCAGCTTACCAGCCCCAGCATTTT	CASSPGGAAYQPQHF
.	TRBJ2-1	15	.	TRBV5-4	TGTGCCAGCAGCTTGGGACTTAACTCCTACAATGAGCAGTTCTTC	CASSLGLNSYNEQFF
.	TRBJ2-3	14	once	TRBV29-1	TGCAGCGTTGTAGGGACTTCACGCACAGATACGCAGTATTTT	CSVVGTSRTDTQYF
.	TRBJ2-3	13	.	TRBV5-6	TGTGCCAGCAGCTTGGTTTCCGCAGATACGCAGTATTTT	CASSLVSADTQYF
TRBD1	TRBJ2-7	13	.	TRBV19	TGTGCCAGGCCAACAGGGGTCGGGTACGAGCAGTACTTC	CARPTGVGYEQYF
.	TRBJ1-5	16	.	TRBV6-5	TGTGCCAGCAGTTACTCGAACGGGATGAGCAATCAGCCCCAGCATTTT	CASSYSNGMSNQPQHF
TRBD2	TRBJ2-1	14	.	TRBV7-2	TGTGCCAGCAGCTTCAATAGCGGGGCTGATGAGCAGTTCTTC	CASSFNSGADEQFF
TRBD2	TRBJ2-7	24	.	TRBV19	TGTGCCAGTAGTCCCCCGGAGGGAGACAGGGGACTAGCGGGAGGGGCCGGGCCCCCCTACGAGCAGTACTTC	CASSPPEGDRGLAGGAGPPYEQYF
TRBD2	TRBJ2-1	12	.	TRBV28	TGTGCCAGCAGTTACTTGGCGGGAGGCGCCCTCTTC	CASSYLAGGALF
TRBD2	TRBJ2-1	14	.	TRBV2	TGTGCCAGCCTGGGACTAGCGGGAGATAATGAGCAGTTCTTC	CASLGLAGDNEQFF
.	TRBJ1-2	15	.	TRBV24-1	TGTGCCACCAGTGATTTTTCCAGGGGTGAGGATGGCTACACCTTC	CATSDFSRGEDGYTF
TRBD1	TRBJ2-5	16	.	TRBV7-6	TGTGCCAGCAGCTTACTAGTCCGACAGGGCGGGGAGACCCAGTACTTC	CASSLLVRQGGETQYF
.	TRBJ1-3	15	.	TRBV19	TGTGCCAGCACAATGGGGCGGGAGACTGGAAACACCATATATTTT	CASTMGRETGNTIYF
.	TRBJ2-1	13	.	TRBV28	TGTGCCAGCACTCATCGCAGGAGGGGTGAGCAGTTCTTC	CASTHRRRGEQFF
.	TRBJ1-2	14	.	TRBV19	TGTGCCAGTAGTATAGCCCAGGGGAACAATGGCTACACCTTC	CASSIAQGNNGYTF
.	TRBJ1-3	15	.	TRBV2	TGTGCCAGCAGTGACTACAGGGACTCTGGAAACACCATATATTTT	CASSDYRDSGNTIYF
TRBD2	TRBJ2-1	14	.	TRBV9	TGTGCCAGCAGCGGGGGACTAGCGGGAGCTGAGCAGTTCTTC	CASSGGLAGAEQFF
TRBD2	TRBJ2-5	17	.	TRBV28	TGTGCCAGCAGTTTACTACCTGGGGGAGGGCGGCAAGAGACCCAGTACTTC	CASSLLPGGGRQETQYF
.	TRBJ2-7	11	.	TRBV11-2	TGTGCCAGCAGCCCTGCACTGGAGCAGTACTTC	CASSPALEQYF
.	TRBJ2-1	11	.	TRBV6-5	TGTGCCAGCAGTTGGAGCAATGAGCAGTTCTTC	CASSWSNEQFF
TRBD2	TRBJ2-1	17	few	TRBV4-1	TGCGCCAGCAGCCAAAGGGCTAGCGGGGGGTCCTACAATGAGCAGTTCTTC	CASSQRASGGSYNEQFF
.	TRBJ1-2	15	.	TRBV9	TGTGCCAGCAGCAAGGGGGGGGCGGCTGGCTATGGCTACACCTTC	CASSKGGAAGYGYTF
.	TRBJ2-3	13	.	TRBV30	TGTGCTGTGGAGTACAGGAGCACAGATACGCAGTATTTT	CAVEYRSTDTQYF
TRBD2	TRBJ2-1	13	.	TRBV13	TGTGCCAGCAGGGCGGGAGTAACGAATGAGCAGTTCTTC	CASRAGVTNEQFF
TRBD1	TRBJ1-6	16	.	TRBV3-1/TRBV3-2	TGTGCCAGCAGCCAAGAAGGGACAGGGGGCCGTTCACCCCTCCACTTT	CASSQEGTGGRSPLHF
TRBD1	TRBJ2-7	13	.	TRBV28	TGTGCCAGCGGCAGGACAGGGGGCGGCGAGCAGTACTTC	CASGRTGGGEQYF
TRBD1	TRBJ1-1	15	.	TRBV6-5	TGTGCCAGCAGAGCGACAGGGGGGACGAACACTGAAGCTTTCTTT	CASRATGGTNTEAFF
.	TRBJ2-3	17	.	TRBV7-8	TGTGCCAGCAGCTTAGTTTATGAGGGGGTCGCTCTAGATACGCAGTATTTT	CASSLVYEGVALDTQYF
TRBD1	TRBJ1-2	15	.	TRBV7-2	TGTGCCAGCAGCTTAGCGAGACAGGGTGGCTATGGCTACACCTTC	CASSLARQGGYGYTF
TRBD2	TRBJ2-5	14	.	TRBV6-5	TGTGCCAGCAGTTGGACTAGCGGCCAAGAGACCCAGTACTTC	CASSWTSGQETQYF
.	TRBJ2-7	12	.	TRBV7-9	TGTGCCAGCAGCCCGGTCGGGGGCGAGCAGTACTTC	CASSPVGGEQYF
TRBD1	TRBJ1-6	16	.	TRBV18	TGTGCCAGCTCACTCGGGACAGGGAAGGGCCTATCACCCCTCCACTTT	CASSLGTGKGLSPLHF
.	TRBJ1-1	12	.	TRBV28	TGTGCCAGCAGTTTAAGTCAGGGTCGCACTTTCTTT	CASSLSQGRTFF
.	TRBJ2-7	16	.	TRBV5-4	TGTGCCAGCAGCTTCGGACAGAAAGGGATCTCCTACGAGCAGTACTTC	CASSFGQKGISYEQYF
.	TRBJ2-1	14	.	TRBV25-1	TGTGCCAGCAGTGAATGGGGCAGGGCTGATGAGCAGTTCTTC	CASSEWGRADEQFF
TRBD2	TRBJ2-2	13	once	TRBV5-1	TGCGCCAGCTCCCTAAGCGGGGCCGGGGAGCTGTTTTTT	CASSLSGAGELFF
.	TRBJ1-6	16	.	TRBV28	TGTGCCAGCAGTTTTGACAGGACCCACTATAATTCACCCCTCCACTTT	CASSFDRTHYNSPLHF
.	TRBJ2-5	13	.	TRBV29-1	TGCAGCGTTGAAGGTGTCCCGAGGGCGGCCCAGTACTTC	CSVEGVPRAAQYF
.	TRBJ1-4	11	.	TRBV28	TGTGCCAGCGGGACACCTGAAAAACTGTTTTTT	CASGTPEKLFF
.	TRBJ1-1	14	.	TRBV24-1	TGTGCCACCAGTGATGGCAGGGGTAACACTGAAGCTTTCTTT	CATSDGRGNTEAFF
TRBD1	TRBJ2-7	15	few	TRBV7-3	TGTGCCAGCAGCTTAACGGGGACAGACACCTACGAGCAGTACTTC	CASSLTGTDTYEQYF
.	TRBJ2-7	14	.	TRBV6-5	TGTGCCAGCAGTTATTCCAACCCTAGCTACGAGCAGTACTTC	CASSYSNPSYEQYF
.	TRBJ1-2	16	.	TRBV7-9	TGTGCCAGCAGCTCCTTTTGGGGCCAGGGCCTAAATGGCTACACCTTC	CASSSFWGQGLNGYTF
.	TRBJ2-2	14	.	TRBV7-2	TGTGCCAGCAGCCTAAGACCGGGGGACGGGGAGCTGTTTTTT	CASSLRPGDGELFF
.	TRBJ2-7	16	.	TRBV7-2	TGTGCCAGCAGCCCCCGAGGGGGGGCTAGCTCCTACGAGCAGTACTTC	CASSPRGGASSYEQYF
.	TRBJ1-1	17	.	TRBV30	TGTGCCTGGAGTGTACGAGGCAGCGCCAGAGGGAACACTGAAGCTTTCTTT	CAWSVRGSARGNTEAFF
TRBD1	TRBJ1-1	13	.	TRBV12-3/TRBV12-4	TGTGCCAGCAGTTTATACAGGGGTACTGAAGCTTTCTTT	CASSLYRGTEAFF
TRBD1	TRBJ2-2	15	.	TRBV11-3	TGTGCCAGCAGCACCGACAGGGGGAACACCGGGGAGCTGTTTTTT	CASSTDRGNTGELFF